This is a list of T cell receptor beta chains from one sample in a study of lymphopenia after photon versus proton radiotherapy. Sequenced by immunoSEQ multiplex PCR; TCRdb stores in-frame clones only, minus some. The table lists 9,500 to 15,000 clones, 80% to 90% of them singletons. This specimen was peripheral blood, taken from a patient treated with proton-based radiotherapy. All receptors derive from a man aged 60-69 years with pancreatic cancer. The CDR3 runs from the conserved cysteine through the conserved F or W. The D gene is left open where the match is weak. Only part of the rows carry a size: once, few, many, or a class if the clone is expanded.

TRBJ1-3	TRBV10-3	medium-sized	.	TGTGCCATAATGGGCTTCTCTGGAAACACCATATATTTT	CAIMGFSGNTIYF
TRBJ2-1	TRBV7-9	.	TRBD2	TGTGCCAGCAGTAAAACTGCGGGAGTCCCCTACAATGAGCAGTTCTTC	CASSKTAGVPYNEQFF
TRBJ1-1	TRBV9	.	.	TGTGCCAGCAGCCCAAGGGGGGTGAACACTGAAGCTTTCTTT	CASSPRGVNTEAFF
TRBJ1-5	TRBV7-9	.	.	TGTGCCAGCAGCAACCCGGAGGCGCCCCAGCATTTT	CASSNPEAPQHF
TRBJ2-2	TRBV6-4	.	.	TGTGCCAGCAGTGACCAGCTCCTGTATAGCACCGGGGAGCTGTTTTTT	CASSDQLLYSTGELFF
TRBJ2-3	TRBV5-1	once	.	TGCGCCAGCAGCTTGGGGGGGACTAGCACAGATACGCAGTATTTT	CASSLGGTSTDTQYF
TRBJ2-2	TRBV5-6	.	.	TGTGCCAGCAGTTCTAACTTCGGGTCTCGTAACACCGGGGAGCTGTTTTTT	CASSSNFGSRNTGELFF
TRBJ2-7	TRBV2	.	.	TGTGCCAGCAGCTTTTCGACTTACCTAGGGGAGCAGTACTTC	CASSFSTYLGEQYF
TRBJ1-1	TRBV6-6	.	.	TGTGCCAGCAGTTACAAAGGAGGTTACACTGAAGCTTTCTTT	CASSYKGGYTEAFF
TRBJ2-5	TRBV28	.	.	TGTGCCAGCAGGTATTGGAGGGCCAAGGGGCAAGAGACCCAGTACTTC	CASRYWRAKGQETQYF
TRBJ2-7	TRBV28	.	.	TGTGCCAGCAGTTCAACCCGCCGGGGCTCCTACGAGCAGTACTTC	CASSSTRRGSYEQYF
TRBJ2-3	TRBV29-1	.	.	TGCAGCGTCGGCCTGCGACAGCTAGAATACACAGATACGCAGTATTTT	CSVGLRQLEYTDTQYF
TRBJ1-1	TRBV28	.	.	TGTGCCAGCAGTCCAGACAGAATGAACACTGAAGCTTTCTTT	CASSPDRMNTEAFF
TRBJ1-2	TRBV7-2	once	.	TGTGCCAGCAGCTTACCCGGGGGAGTTAACTATGGCTACACCTTC	CASSLPGGVNYGYTF
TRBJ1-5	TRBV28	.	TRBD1	TGTGCCAGCACCCCAGGGGACAGCGGGCGAGGTCAGCCCCAGCATTTT	CASTPGDSGRGQPQHF
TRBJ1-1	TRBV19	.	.	TGTGCCAGTAGTCGGCCGGCACGCACTGAAGCTTTCTTT	CASSRPARTEAFF
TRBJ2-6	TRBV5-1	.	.	TGCGCCAGCAGCTTGGTGGCTCAGGGTGCTGGGGCCGACGTCCTGACTTTC	CASSLVAQGAGADVLTF
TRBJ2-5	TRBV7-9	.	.	TGTGCCAGCAGCTTTGGACAGACCCAGTACTTC	CASSFGQTQYF
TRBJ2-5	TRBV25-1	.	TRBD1	TGTGCCAGCAGTCCCCCCGGGACAGGGTCAGAGACCCAGTACTTC	CASSPPGTGSETQYF
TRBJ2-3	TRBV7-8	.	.	TGTGCCAGCAGCTCGGGTTTTTTGGGCACAGATACGCAGTATTTT	CASSSGFLGTDTQYF
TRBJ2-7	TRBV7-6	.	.	TGTGCCAGCAGCTTAATGACTTTCGGAGCGGACGAGCAGTACTTC	CASSLMTFGADEQYF
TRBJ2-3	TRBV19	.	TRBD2	TGTGCCAGTAGTATCCCGACTAGCGGGACGGTTACGCAGTATTTT	CASSIPTSGTVTQYF
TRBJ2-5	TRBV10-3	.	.	TGTGCCATCAGTGAGAACCTAGAGGGATCGACCCAGTACTTC	CAISENLEGSTQYF
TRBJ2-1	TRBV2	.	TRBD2	TGTGCCAGCAGACCCCGGACTAGGTACGGAGATGGGATGGGCAATGAGCAGTTCTTC	CASRPRTRYGDGMGNEQFF
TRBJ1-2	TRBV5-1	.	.	TGCGCCAGCAGTTACGACACCCATGGCTACACCTTC	CASSYDTHGYTF
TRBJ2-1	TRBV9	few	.	TGTGCCAGCAGCGTAGGGGACCTTGTAGAGCAGTTCTTC	CASSVGDLVEQFF
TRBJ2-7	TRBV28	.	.	TGTGCCAGCAGTTTATTTCGCAGCTACGAGCAGTACTTC	CASSLFRSYEQYF
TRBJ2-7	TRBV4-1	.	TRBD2	TGCGCCAGCAGCCAGAGGGGAGGGGTAGCGGTTAGCTCCTACGAGCAGTACTTC	CASSQRGGVAVSSYEQYF
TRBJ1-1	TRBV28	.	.	TGTGCCAGCAGTTTACAGGGGAGTACTGAAGCTTTCTTT	CASSLQGSTEAFF
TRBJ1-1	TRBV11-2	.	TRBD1	TGTGCCAGCAGCCTTACTTGGGGACAGAAGAACACTGAAGCTTTCTTT	CASSLTWGQKNTEAFF
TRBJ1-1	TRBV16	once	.	TGTGCCAGCAGCCGAGATATGAACACTGAAGCTTTCTTT	CASSRDMNTEAFF
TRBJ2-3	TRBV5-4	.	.	TGTGCCAGCAGCCCCGGGACTCTAAGCACAGATACGCAGTATTTT	CASSPGTLSTDTQYF
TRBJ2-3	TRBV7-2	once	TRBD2	TGTGCCAGCAGCTTATGGCGAGCGGGAGTAGATACGCAGTATTTT	CASSLWRAGVDTQYF
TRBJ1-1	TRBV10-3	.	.	TGTGCCATCAGTGAAACGGGGACTGTGAACACTGAAGCTTTCTTT	CAISETGTVNTEAFF
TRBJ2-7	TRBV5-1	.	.	TGCGCCAGCAGCTCGTCTTTGGTGAAGTCCTACGAGCAGTACTTC	CASSSSLVKSYEQYF
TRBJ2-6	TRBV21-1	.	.	TGTGCCAGCAGTCCCTACTCTGGGGCCAACGTCCTGACTTTC	CASSPYSGANVLTF
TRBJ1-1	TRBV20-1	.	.	TGCAGTGCTAGTATAAACCGGGGAGCTTTCTTT	CSASINRGAFF
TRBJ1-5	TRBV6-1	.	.	TGTGCCAGCCAAGAGGTCCATAGCAATCAGCCCCAGCATTTT	CASQEVHSNQPQHF
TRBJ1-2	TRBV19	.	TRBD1	TGTGCCAGTAGTATGGGGACAGGGTCAATTTTGGGCTACACCTTC	CASSMGTGSILGYTF
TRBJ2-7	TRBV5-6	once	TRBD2	TGTGCCAGCAGCTTTTTGACTAGCGGGAGAAGGGTGCAGTACTTC	CASSFLTSGRRVQYF
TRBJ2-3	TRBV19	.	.	TGTGCCAGTAGTCCCCGACTATCGCCAGATACGCAGTATTTT	CASSPRLSPDTQYF
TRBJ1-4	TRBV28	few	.	TGTGCCAGCAGTTTAGGAGGCAGGGAAGAAAAACTGTTTTTT	CASSLGGREEKLFF
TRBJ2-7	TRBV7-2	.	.	TGTGCCAGCAGCCAAGAAATAGTCTCCTACGAGCAGTACTTC	CASSQEIVSYEQYF
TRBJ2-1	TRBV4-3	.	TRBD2	TGCGCCAGCAGCCAAGATGGAACTAGCGGGAAAGGGGAGCAGTTCTTC	CASSQDGTSGKGEQFF
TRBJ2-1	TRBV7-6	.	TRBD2	TGTGCCAGCAGCTTTCGGGCTAGCGGGATGAAACCAACCAGCTACAATGAGCAGTTCTTC	CASSFRASGMKPTSYNEQFF
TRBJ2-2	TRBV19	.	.	TGTGCCAGTATGCCCCCACCCCGCGCATCCGGGGAGCTGTTTTTT	CASMPPPRASGELFF
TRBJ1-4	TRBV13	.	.	TGTGCCAGCAGCCGAGGACGGCGACCAACTAATGAAAAACTGTTTTTT	CASSRGRRPTNEKLFF
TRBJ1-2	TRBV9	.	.	TGTGCCAGCAGCGTAGCTGGGGGGGAGAGTGGCTACACCTTC	CASSVAGGESGYTF
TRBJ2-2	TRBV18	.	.	TGTGCCAGCTCACCAGGGGCAGCCCTCACCGGGGAGCTGTTTTTT	CASSPGAALTGELFF
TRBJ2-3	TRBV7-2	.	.	TGTGCCAGCAGCCCCCCCGCAGGGTGGGGAGATACGCAGTATTTT	CASSPPAGWGDTQYF
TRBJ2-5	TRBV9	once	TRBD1	TGTGCCAGCAGCGTAGTAGCAGGGGGTAGGGAGACCCAGTACTTC	CASSVVAGGRETQYF
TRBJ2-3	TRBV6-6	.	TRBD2	TGTGCCAGCAGTTACCCCACTAGCGGGAGGCCAGATACGCAGTATTTT	CASSYPTSGRPDTQYF
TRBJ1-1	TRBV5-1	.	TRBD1	TGCGCCAGCACCTCTACAGGGGGCCTCACTGAAGCTTTCTTT	CASTSTGGLTEAFF
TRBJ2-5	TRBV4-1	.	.	TGCGCCAGCAGCCAAGTAGCCAACGCACGGGAGACCCAGTACTTC	CASSQVANARETQYF
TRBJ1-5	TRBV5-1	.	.	TGCGCCAGCAGCTTAGCTCCGGGAGGGTTCGGTCAGCCCCAGCATTTT	CASSLAPGGFGQPQHF
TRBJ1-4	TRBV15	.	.	TGTGCCACCAGCAGAGATGGGAGGGACACACTGTTTTTT	CATSRDGRDTLFF
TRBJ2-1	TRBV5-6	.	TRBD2	TGTGCCAGCAGCCGAACGACTAGCGTCAATGAGCAGTTCTTC	CASSRTTSVNEQFF
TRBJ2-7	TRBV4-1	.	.	TGCGCCAGCAGTCACCCCCAAGGGAAGCAGTACTTC	CASSHPQGKQYF